The T cell receptor (beta chain) described here comes from a study of blood T cells in healthy people across ages. Through a sample-barcoded 5' primer and a J-beta primer mix, a second PCR was run for roughly 6 to 11 cycles. With 12 random nucleotides, a template-switch adaptor tagged each individual cDNA molecule. From the 5' RACE reads, TCRdb called clonotypes with MiXCR, one entry per CDR3 protein. The sample has 550,000 to 700,000 distinct CDR3 sequences, 25% to 30% seen once. Per germline, CDR1 MGHDK and CDR2 SYGVNS. V was shortened by 5 bases and J by 1 base, with 8 bases between the two germline ends. The CDR3 contains 13 residues. Donors were healthy Caucasian individuals from Russia aged roughly 6 to 100. This clonotype was observed a handful of times. What it binds is unknown. Study-wide results and caveats: For the donors, CMV status was unknown and possibly confounded expanded clonotype changes.

This clonotype was sampled from a woman in her seventies in good health. The V and J genes are TRBV25-1 and TRBJ1-1; D remains ambiguous. Sequenced material: blood. The CDR3 loop is CASSSHGNTEAFF. The CDR3 DNA is TGTGCCAGCAGTAGCCACGGGAACACTGAAGCTTTCTTT.